The clone carrying this T cell receptor (beta chain) was detected a few times. Its specificity is not known. Per germline, CDR1 SGHRS and CDR2 YFSETQ. The CDR3 extends over 15 amino acids. After removal of 0 bases from V and 6 bases from J, the junction contained 7 bases not matched to a gene. Reverse transcription of all isolated RNA meant that expressed TCRB transcripts were sequenced. Roughly 1 million reads were obtained per stem cell-like memory T cell sample on average. The assay was immunoSEQ multiplex PCR, and TCRdb's table has in-frame clones only and misses some. The sample holds approximately 50,000 clones, about three fifths seen once. The entry originates in a study of beta chain features in type 1 diabetes. Sorting based on CD45RO/CCR7/CD25/CD127/CD95/CD27 separated CD4+ naive, central memory, regulatory and stem cell-like memory cells. Sorting produced populations that all topped 95% purity.

Findings and caveats of the study: The study found that naive, central memory and Treg TCRB repertoires appeared more similar in patients than in healthy donors. For Type 1 diabetes patients, all four CD4+ subsets carried TCRB CDR3s that were moderately but significantly shorter.

Material: stem cell memory CD4+ T cells from blood. The chain employs TRBV5-1 and TRBJ2-3, with TRBD1 identical over 7 bases. The sequence was collected from a woman aged 30 to 39 with type 1 diabetes. The CDR3 nucleotides are TGCGCCAGCAGCTTGGCTACAGGGGAATGGGATACGCAGTATTTT. It codes for CASSLATGEWDTQYF.